This TCR beta chain comes out of a study of blood T cell repertoires in COVID-19. About the research overall: The analysed material was cDNA or gDNA that came from T cells, B-cell-depleted T cells, or PBMCs.

The repertoire was sequenced with immunoSEQ multiplex PCR; TCRdb's copy has only in-frame clones and lacks some. The sample yields approximately 270,000 clones, 80% to 90% seen once. Participant-reported clinical history was the basis for cohort assignment. Germline CDR1 reads MDHEN; CDR2 reads SYDVKM. This CDR3 has 14 amino acids. J was trimmed by 0 bases and V by 7 bases; bases with no gene match: 5. Sequenced sample: PBMCs or T cells enriched from blood (not recorded which). The sequence came from a woman in her twenties or thirties who had recovered from COVID-19. The V gene is TRBV28, the J gene TRBJ2-5; TRBD1 matches 7 bases. CDR3 in amino acids: CASTSTGDQETQYF. For the CDR3, the DNA is TGTGCCAGCACCTCCACAGGGGACCAAGAGACCCAGTACTTC.